The rows below give T cell receptor beta chains drawn from one sample of a study of T cell repertoires in cytomegalovirus infection. MiXCR, run by TCRdb on the reads, gives a single entry per CDR3 protein. The table shows around 530,000 distinct CDR3 sequences, with less than 30% occurring only once. Sequencing was carried out using PBMCs. Receptor source: a human donor in good health (CMV status not recorded). Some clones in this sample may be carry-over from other donors' samples. Each CDR3 is given with its conserved first and last residue. A D gene is named only where the DNA matches it firmly. Clone size is shown for a subset of rows, as once, few, many or a class of expanded clone.

cdr3_nt: TGCAGTGCTCCCCCTCTTGGGAGGCTAGCGGGAGGCCCCGGTAGAGGCACAGATACGCAGTATTTT
cdr3_aa: CSAPPLGRLAGGPGRGTDTQYF
j_call: TRBJ2-3
v_call: TRBV20-1
d_call: TRBD2
clone_size: -

cdr3_nt: TGTGCCACTGCGAATGGTCAGAGCTCTGGAAACACCATATATTTT
cdr3_aa: CATANGQSSGNTIYF
j_call: TRBJ1-3
v_call: TRBV19
d_call: -
clone_size: -

cdr3_nt: TGTGCCACCAGCAGAGGGGACTCCCGAGGCCAGCCCCAGCATTTT
cdr3_aa: CATSRGDSRGQPQHF
j_call: TRBJ1-5
v_call: TRBV15
d_call: -
clone_size: -

cdr3_nt: TGTGCCACGAGGGGAGTGAGCACAGATACGCAGTATTTT
cdr3_aa: CATRGVSTDTQYF
j_call: TRBJ2-3
v_call: TRBV19
d_call: -
clone_size: -

cdr3_nt: TGTGCCAGCAGCCGGACCTGGAGCTCATATGGCTACACCTTC
cdr3_aa: CASSRTWSSYGYTF
j_call: TRBJ1-2
v_call: TRBV27
d_call: -
clone_size: once

cdr3_nt: TGCGCCAGCAGCCAAGACCGGACTAGCGTAAACTACAATGAGCAGTTCTTC
cdr3_aa: CASSQDRTSVNYNEQFF
j_call: TRBJ2-1
v_call: TRBV4-1
d_call: TRBD2
clone_size: -

cdr3_nt: TGTGCCAGCAGTTTATGGCGGGAGAGGAACAATGAGCAGTTCTTC
cdr3_aa: CASSLWRERNNEQFF
j_call: TRBJ2-1
v_call: TRBV12-3/TRBV12-4
d_call: TRBD2
clone_size: -

cdr3_nt: TGTGCCAGCAGCTTAGGACCCCATAACAATGAGCAGTTCTTC
cdr3_aa: CASSLGPHNNEQFF
j_call: TRBJ2-1
v_call: TRBV7-2
d_call: -
clone_size: -

cdr3_nt: TGCGCCAGCAGCAAAAACCCCTCGTGGCCTGGGGATACTAGCTCCTACAATGAGCAGTTCTTC
cdr3_aa: CASSKNPSWPGDTSSYNEQFF
j_call: TRBJ2-1
v_call: TRBV5-1
d_call: -
clone_size: once

cdr3_nt: TGTGCCAGCAGCCCTCCCGAGGGAGGCAACTCAGGGGCGCAGTATTTT
cdr3_aa: CASSPPEGGNSGAQYF
j_call: TRBJ2-3
v_call: TRBV7-4
d_call: -
clone_size: -

cdr3_nt: TGCGCCAGCAGCCAAGTGTCGGACATTCAGTACTTC
cdr3_aa: CASSQVSDIQYF
j_call: TRBJ2-4
v_call: TRBV4-1
d_call: -
clone_size: -

cdr3_nt: TGCGCCAGCAGCCGCGGGACATTTCAGCGGGAAGGACTGACCCAGTACTTC
cdr3_aa: CASSRGTFQREGLTQYF
j_call: TRBJ2-5
v_call: TRBV5-1
d_call: -
clone_size: few

cdr3_nt: TGTGCCAGCAAGACTACAGGGGGCGCAGAGGGCTACACCTTC
cdr3_aa: CASKTTGGAEGYTF
j_call: TRBJ1-2
v_call: TRBV7-6
d_call: TRBD1
clone_size: -

cdr3_nt: TGTGCCAGCAGCTTAGGGGTTGTAGATACGCAGTATTTT
cdr3_aa: CASSLGVVDTQYF
j_call: TRBJ2-3
v_call: TRBV7-2
d_call: -
clone_size: many

cdr3_nt: TGTGCCAGCAGTTCATGGTCTAATAATTCACCCCTCCACTTT
cdr3_aa: CASSSWSNNSPLHF
j_call: TRBJ1-6
v_call: TRBV12-3/TRBV12-4
d_call: -
clone_size: few

cdr3_nt: TGTGCCAGCAGCCCGCCAGGTCTTCCCTACGAGCAGTACTTC
cdr3_aa: CASSPPGLPYEQYF
j_call: TRBJ2-7
v_call: TRBV28
d_call: -
clone_size: many

cdr3_nt: TGCGCCAGCAGCCAAGAAAGGGGTGCTAGCAATCAGCCCCAGCATTTT
cdr3_aa: CASSQERGASNQPQHF
j_call: TRBJ1-5
v_call: TRBV4-1
d_call: -
clone_size: -

cdr3_nt: TGTGCCAGCAGTAAGACCTACAATGAGCAGTTCTTC
cdr3_aa: CASSKTYNEQFF
j_call: TRBJ2-1
v_call: TRBV6-5
d_call: -
clone_size: -

cdr3_nt: TGTGCCAGAAGCACCCCAGGGGCGCATGGGGCCAACGTCCTGACTTTC
cdr3_aa: CARSTPGAHGANVLTF
j_call: TRBJ2-6
v_call: TRBV5-3
d_call: -
clone_size: -

cdr3_nt: TGCAGTGCTAGACCTGACCCCTACGAGCAGTACTTC
cdr3_aa: CSARPDPYEQYF
j_call: TRBJ2-7
v_call: TRBV20-1
d_call: -
clone_size: few

cdr3_nt: TGCGCCAGCAGCGAAGAAGGACCGCCCGGCAATCAGCCCCAGCATTTT
cdr3_aa: CASSEEGPPGNQPQHF
j_call: TRBJ1-5
v_call: TRBV4-1
d_call: -
clone_size: -

cdr3_nt: TGTGCCAGCAGCCGTGGGGGTGCCCAAGAGACCCAGTACTTC
cdr3_aa: CASSRGGAQETQYF
j_call: TRBJ2-5
v_call: TRBV7-2
d_call: -
clone_size: -

cdr3_nt: TGTGCCAGCAGTTTAAATTCGGCGGGAGGGCCGCATGAGCAGTTCTTC
cdr3_aa: CASSLNSAGGPHEQFF
j_call: TRBJ2-1
v_call: TRBV28
d_call: TRBD2
clone_size: -

cdr3_nt: TGTGCCAGCAGCTTAGCCCCACAGGGTAACAATGAGCAGTTCTTC
cdr3_aa: CASSLAPQGNNEQFF
j_call: TRBJ2-1
v_call: TRBV7-2
d_call: -
clone_size: many

cdr3_nt: TGTGCCAGCAGGAGTGGAGCGGCTGGGGCCAACGTCCTGACTTTC
cdr3_aa: CASRSGAAGANVLTF
j_call: TRBJ2-6
v_call: TRBV28
d_call: -
clone_size: -

cdr3_nt: TGTGCCAGTATTCAGGGACCCTATAGCAATCAGCCCCAGCATTTT
cdr3_aa: CASIQGPYSNQPQHF
j_call: TRBJ1-5
v_call: TRBV19
d_call: -
clone_size: -

cdr3_nt: TGCGCCAGCAGCCTACTAACACAGGGTGGCACAGATACGCAGTATTTT
cdr3_aa: CASSLLTQGGTDTQYF
j_call: TRBJ2-3
v_call: TRBV4-3
d_call: -
clone_size: -

cdr3_nt: TGTGCCACCCGGGATGGGGACGGGGAGCTGTTTTTT
cdr3_aa: CATRDGDGELFF
j_call: TRBJ2-2
v_call: TRBV6-2/TRBV6-3
d_call: -
clone_size: -

cdr3_nt: TGCAGTGCACCGAACTTAGCGGGTATCCAAGAGACCCAGTACTTC
cdr3_aa: CSAPNLAGIQETQYF
j_call: TRBJ2-5
v_call: TRBV20-1
d_call: TRBD2
clone_size: -

cdr3_nt: TGCAGTGCTACGCCCGAGGCGGGGATTACTAATGAAAAACTGTTTTTT
cdr3_aa: CSATPEAGITNEKLFF
j_call: TRBJ1-4
v_call: TRBV20-1
d_call: -
clone_size: -

cdr3_nt: TGCAGCGTTGTAGTGGTGACGGGGATAGCCAAAAACATTCAGTACTTC
cdr3_aa: CSVVVVTGIAKNIQYF
j_call: TRBJ2-4
v_call: TRBV29-1
d_call: -
clone_size: -

cdr3_nt: TGTGCCAGCAGCCTAGAGTCCAGCGGACTATACAATGAGCAGTTCTTC
cdr3_aa: CASSLESSGLYNEQFF
j_call: TRBJ2-1
v_call: TRBV7-6
d_call: -
clone_size: few

cdr3_nt: TGTGCCAGCAGTCTCAACATCCTAAGCTCCTACAATGAGCAGTTCTTC
cdr3_aa: CASSLNILSSYNEQFF
j_call: TRBJ2-1
v_call: TRBV6-2/TRBV6-3
d_call: -
clone_size: few

cdr3_nt: TGTGCCAGCAGTTACCCAGGACATTCGCGGAATAGCGCTGAAGCTTTCTTT
cdr3_aa: CASSYPGHSRNSAEAFF
j_call: TRBJ1-1
v_call: TRBV6-2/TRBV6-3
d_call: -
clone_size: -

cdr3_nt: TGTGCCAGCAGCTTAAGCGGACTAGGCCCTTACGATGAGCAGTTCTTC
cdr3_aa: CASSLSGLGPYDEQFF
j_call: TRBJ2-1
v_call: TRBV7-6
d_call: TRBD2
clone_size: few

cdr3_nt: TGTGCCAGCAGCTTAGGGGGGCGAGGGCTTATGAATCAGCCCCAGCATTTT
cdr3_aa: CASSLGGRGLMNQPQHF
j_call: TRBJ1-5
v_call: TRBV7-2
d_call: -
clone_size: many

cdr3_nt: TGCAGTGCCACCTTCCCGAGGGGGGCAACTGAAGCTTTCTTT
cdr3_aa: CSATFPRGATEAFF
j_call: TRBJ1-1
v_call: TRBV20-1
d_call: -
clone_size: once

cdr3_nt: TGCAGTGCAAGGACTAGCGGGAGCAATGAGCAGTTCTTC
cdr3_aa: CSARTSGSNEQFF
j_call: TRBJ2-1
v_call: TRBV20-1
d_call: TRBD2
clone_size: few

cdr3_nt: TGCGCCAGCAGCCACCGCCCCGGAGGGGATGAAAAACTGTTTTTT
cdr3_aa: CASSHRPGGDEKLFF
j_call: TRBJ1-4
v_call: TRBV4-1
d_call: -
clone_size: -

cdr3_nt: TGTGCCAGCAGCTTAGGGACACTTATGAACACTGAAGCTTTCTTT
cdr3_aa: CASSLGTLMNTEAFF
j_call: TRBJ1-1
v_call: TRBV7-2
d_call: -
clone_size: many

cdr3_nt: TGTGCCAGCAGCTACCGACTAACCGGGTGGGATACGCAGTATTTT
cdr3_aa: CASSYRLTGWDTQYF
j_call: TRBJ2-3
v_call: TRBV7-2
d_call: -
clone_size: -

cdr3_nt: TGTGCCAGCAGCTCCAACCGGGACAGGGGGGGCTACACCTTC
cdr3_aa: CASSSNRDRGGYTF
j_call: TRBJ1-2
v_call: TRBV28
d_call: TRBD1
clone_size: -

cdr3_nt: TGTGCCAGCAGCTTAGAACTTCAAGAGACCCAGTACTTC
cdr3_aa: CASSLELQETQYF
j_call: TRBJ2-5
v_call: TRBV7-2
d_call: -
clone_size: many

cdr3_nt: TGTGCCAGCAGCCGCGACGGCCCTTTTGATACGCAGTATTTT
cdr3_aa: CASSRDGPFDTQYF
j_call: TRBJ2-3
v_call: TRBV7-2
d_call: -
clone_size: -

cdr3_nt: TGTGCCAGCACCTCTCCTAGCGGGAGTGAGCAGTTCTTC
cdr3_aa: CASTSPSGSEQFF
j_call: TRBJ2-1
v_call: TRBV6-6
d_call: TRBD2
clone_size: -

cdr3_nt: TGCAGTGCTTCTATGGACAGCGAAGCTTTCTTT
cdr3_aa: CSASMDSEAFF
j_call: TRBJ1-1
v_call: TRBV20-1
d_call: -
clone_size: -

cdr3_nt: TGTGCCAGCAGCACAACGGTTAGCCAAGAGACCCAGTACTTC
cdr3_aa: CASSTTVSQETQYF
j_call: TRBJ2-5
v_call: TRBV7-2
d_call: -
clone_size: few

cdr3_nt: TGTGCCAGCAGCTTAACTGCATACCGGATGCAAGAGACCCAGTACTTC
cdr3_aa: CASSLTAYRMQETQYF
j_call: TRBJ2-5
v_call: TRBV11-2
d_call: -
clone_size: many

cdr3_nt: TGTGCCAGCAGCTTCCCCGCCGGTGGTAGCACAGCCGGGGAGCTGTTTTTT
cdr3_aa: CASSFPAGGSTAGELFF
j_call: TRBJ2-2
v_call: TRBV11-2
d_call: -
clone_size: many

cdr3_nt: TGTGCCAGCAGCTCCCCGGGACTAGCGGAAGAGACCCAGTACTTC
cdr3_aa: CASSSPGLAEETQYF
j_call: TRBJ2-5
v_call: TRBV7-9
d_call: TRBD2
clone_size: many

cdr3_nt: TGTGCCAGCAGCCCCGTACAGGGTCTTAGCAATCAGCCCCAGCATTTT
cdr3_aa: CASSPVQGLSNQPQHF
j_call: TRBJ1-5
v_call: TRBV7-8
d_call: -
clone_size: few

cdr3_nt: TGCAGTGCTAGAGATCCTGGGAGTATCAATCAGCCCCAGCATTTT
cdr3_aa: CSARDPGSINQPQHF
j_call: TRBJ1-5
v_call: TRBV20-1
d_call: -
clone_size: -

cdr3_nt: TGTGCCAGCAAAGACAGGGCGTTGTGGGCCCTCCACTTT
cdr3_aa: CASKDRALWALHF
j_call: TRBJ1-6
v_call: TRBV19
d_call: TRBD1
clone_size: few

cdr3_nt: TGTGCCAGCGGGTGGAGGGCCCTGCCTCCGAACACCGGGGAGCTGTTTTTT
cdr3_aa: CASGWRALPPNTGELFF
j_call: TRBJ2-2
v_call: TRBV7-2
d_call: -
clone_size: -

cdr3_nt: TGCAGTGCTAGAGATCGCGCAGGGAGGGGGCAGCCCCAGCATTTT
cdr3_aa: CSARDRAGRGQPQHF
j_call: TRBJ1-5
v_call: TRBV20-1
d_call: -
clone_size: -

cdr3_nt: TGTGCCAGCAGCCAACAGGGGTTAGAGCAGTACTTC
cdr3_aa: CASSQQGLEQYF
j_call: TRBJ2-7
v_call: TRBV7-9
d_call: TRBD1
clone_size: few

cdr3_nt: TGTGCCAGCAGCTTACGGGGTTTCGGCTATGGCTACACCTTC
cdr3_aa: CASSLRGFGYGYTF
j_call: TRBJ1-2
v_call: TRBV11-2
d_call: -
clone_size: -